This entry lists 4 T cell receptor beta chains sequenced from one sample in a study of tumor and adjacent non-tumor tissue in lung cancer. A modified ARM-PCR protocol with three rounds of nested PCR amplified TCRbeta. TCRdb analysed the multiplex PCR reads with MiXCR anew, one entry per CDR3 protein. Here the sample spans 60,000 or so distinct CDR3 sequences, roughly 57% being singletons. No cell sorting was done before RNA was extracted from the tissue. Distant lung tissue was collected more than 3 cm away from the tumor edge. Input material: distant non-tumor lung tissue. The source of these receptors is a man between 65 and 79 years old with non-small cell lung cancer.

The V and J genes are TRBV6-1 and TRBJ2-2; possible D gene TRBD1, 5 bases. Trimming left V 4 bases short and J 7 bases short, with 19 bases between. CDR3 length: 16 residues. Germline-derived CDR1 and CDR2 are MNHNS and SASEGT. As DNA, the CDR3 is TGTGCCAGCAGTGTTTCACAGTGTTCGGACATCGGGGAGCTGTTTTTT. Translation gives CASSVSQCSDIGELFF.

To note about this clonotype: This is likely a read error, given that the CDR3 carries no conserved phenylalanine or tryptophan at its end. The chain couples TRBV11-3 to TRBJ2-4; D remains unclear. The length of the CDR3 is 16 residues. Germline V CDR1 and CDR2: SGHNT, YENEEA. CDR3 nucleotides: TGTGCCAGCAGCTTGAACAAGGGTAATTCCAAAATCATTCAGTACATC. It translates to CASSLNKGNSKIIQYI.

The rearrangement joins TRBV14 to TRBJ2-3; the match to TRBD2 covers 8 bases. CDR3 size: 17 residues. From germline, CDR1 is SGHDN and CDR2 FVKESK. The J segment lost 4 bases and the V segment lost 4 bases, leaving 13 bases of the junction unmatched. The DNA of the CDR3 is TGTGCCAGCAGCCGGAAACCAGCGGGAGTGTTCGCAGATACGCAGTATTTT. It codes for CASSRKPAGVFADTQYF.

The rearrangement joins TRBV5-1 to TRBJ2-7; a weak D match, TRBD1 (5 bases). CDR1 and CDR2 from the germline V gene are SGHRS and YFSETQ. V was cut by 0 bases and J by 2 bases, with 9 bases left in between. This CDR3 is 14 amino acids long. This CDR3 reads CASSLGQRPYEQYF. The CDR3 nucleotides read TGCGCCAGCAGCTTGGGACAGAGGCCCTACGAGCAGTACTTC.